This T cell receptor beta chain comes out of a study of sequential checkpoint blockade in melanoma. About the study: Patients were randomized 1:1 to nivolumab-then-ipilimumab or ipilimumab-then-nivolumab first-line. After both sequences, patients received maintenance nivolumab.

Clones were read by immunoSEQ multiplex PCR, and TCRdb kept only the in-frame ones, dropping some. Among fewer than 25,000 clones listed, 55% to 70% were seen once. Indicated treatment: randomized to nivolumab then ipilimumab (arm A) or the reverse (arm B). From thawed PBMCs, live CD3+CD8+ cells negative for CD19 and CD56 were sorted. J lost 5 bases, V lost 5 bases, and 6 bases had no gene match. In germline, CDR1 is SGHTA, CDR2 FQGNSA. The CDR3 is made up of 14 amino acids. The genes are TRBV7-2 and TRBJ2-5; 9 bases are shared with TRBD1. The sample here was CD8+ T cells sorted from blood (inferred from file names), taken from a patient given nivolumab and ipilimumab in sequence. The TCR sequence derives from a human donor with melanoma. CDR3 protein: CASSHLTGGETQYF. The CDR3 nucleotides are TGTGCCAGCAGCCACCTGACAGGGGGGGAGACCCAGTACTTC.